This is a list of T cell receptor beta chains from one sample in a study of blood T cell repertoires in COVID-19. Using immunoSEQ multiplex PCR, the repertoire was profiled, and TCRdb retains in-frame clones only, with some absent. The sample has about 410,000 clones, less than 95% seen once. Material for sequencing was PBMCs or T cells enriched from blood (not recorded which). The receptors here all came from a man younger than 35 who had recovered from COVID-19. Both conserved end residues are part of each CDR3. D genes are given only for firm matches. For some rows the clone size is stated as once, few or many, or as a class when expanded; others skip it.

len,d_gene,j_gene,v_gene,abundance,CDR3nt,CDR3aa
17,TRBD1,TRBJ1-1,TRBV15,-,TGTGCCACCAGCAGACACCTCGTCCCATCAGGGGGCGACTTGGCTTTCTTT,CATSRHLVPSGGDLAFF
13,-,TRBJ1-1,TRBV11-3,-,TGTGCCAGCAGCTTAGATGCGGCAGCTGAAGCTTTCTTT,CASSLDAAAEAFF
16,TRBD1,TRBJ1-6,TRBV5-6,-,TGTGCCAGCAGCGCGGACAGGGATTCCTATAATTCACCCCTCCACTTT,CASSADRDSYNSPLHF
12,-,TRBJ2-1,TRBV7-9,-,TGTGCCAGCAGCTTAGAGAGCAATGAGCAGTTCTTC,CASSLESNEQFF
14,TRBD2,TRBJ2-3,TRBV2,-,TGTGCCTGTAGACTAGCGGGCCTTCCTGATACGCAGTATTTT,CACRLAGLPDTQYF
16,TRBD2,TRBJ2-7,TRBV7-9,-,TGTGCCAGCAGCTTAAATCTGCCTAGCGGGATGAGCGAGCAGTACTTC,CASSLNLPSGMSEQYF
15,TRBD1,TRBJ1-6,TRBV28,-,TGTGCCAGCAGTTCCAGGACAGGACCCTATTCACCCCTCCACTTT,CASSSRTGPYSPLHF
19,TRBD1,TRBJ2-4,TRBV11-2,-,TGTGCCAGCAGCTTAGATGGGACAGCCTGGCTTCTAGCCAAAAACATTCAGTACTTC,CASSLDGTAWLLAKNIQYF
15,TRBD1,TRBJ1-4,TRBV19,once,TGTGCCAGTAGTTTCAGGACAGGGCTTAATGAAAAACTGTTTTTT,CASSFRTGLNEKLFF
14,-,TRBJ1-3,TRBV5-1,few,TGCGCCAGCAGCGGCGGGATTTCTGGAAACACCATATATTTT,CASSGGISGNTIYF
13,-,TRBJ1-4,TRBV6-4,-,TGTGCCATCGCAAAGGAGTTGAATGAAAAACTGTTTTTT,CAIAKELNEKLFF
13,-,TRBJ2-2,TRBV10-3,-,TGTGCCATCAGTGACAGAAACACCGGGGAGCTGTTTTTT,CAISDRNTGELFF
17,TRBD2,TRBJ2-1,TRBV11-3,-,TGTGCCAGCAGCAGACTAGCGGGGGGTAACTCCTACAATGAGCAGTTCTTC,CASSRLAGGNSYNEQFF
16,TRBD1,TRBJ1-2,TRBV29-1,-,TGCAGCGTTCCGACTGTAGGACAGGGAAGCCTGGGTGGCTACACCTTC,CSVPTVGQGSLGGYTF
13,TRBD1,TRBJ2-1,TRBV27,-,TGTGCCAGCAGTTTAGCGTACAGGGGGACGCAGTTCTTC,CASSLAYRGTQFF
12,-,TRBJ1-2,TRBV10-3,-,TGTGCCATCAGTGGAGACGGGTATGGCTACACCTTC,CAISGDGYGYTF
14,-,TRBJ1-3,TRBV5-4,-,TGTGCCAGCAGCTCCCGGGGATCAGCAAACACCATATATTTT,CASSSRGSANTIYF
15,-,TRBJ1-2,TRBV6-1,-,TGTGCCAGCAGTGAAGTCTCGGGGACTAACTATGGCTACACCTTC,CASSEVSGTNYGYTF
14,-,TRBJ2-7,TRBV2,few,TGTGCCAGCACTACAGGGTTCAATACCTACGAGCAGTACTTC,CASTTGFNTYEQYF
18,-,TRBJ1-1,TRBV5-4,-,TGTGCCAGCAGCTTGGGGCCTCCCAATATCCGCATGAACACTGAAGCTTTCTTT,CASSLGPPNIRMNTEAFF
14,-,TRBJ1-6,TRBV6-5,-,TGTGCCAGCAGCACCCGGGAGAACAATTCACCCCTCCACTTT,CASSTRENNSPLHF
13,-,TRBJ1-2,TRBV7-9,-,TGTGCCAGCAGCCAAATACAGCTCTATGGCTACACCTTC,CASSQIQLYGYTF
13,-,TRBJ1-1,TRBV5-1,-,TGCGCCAGCAGCTTGGGCGGGAACACTGAAGCTTTCTTT,CASSLGGNTEAFF
16,-,TRBJ2-3,TRBV7-9,-,TGTGCCAGCAGCTTAGGGTTAGCTAGAAGCACAGATACGCAGTATTTT,CASSLGLARSTDTQYF
12,-,TRBJ1-2,TRBV2,-,TGTGCCAGCAGTGAATTAGCCTATGGCTACACCTTC,CASSELAYGYTF
19,TRBD2,TRBJ2-2,TRBV7-6,few,TGTGCCAGCAGCTTAGTAAGTCAGGCACTAGCGGGGAACACCGGGGAGCTGTTTTTT,CASSLVSQALAGNTGELFF
16,-,TRBJ2-7,TRBV5-5,once,TGTGCCAGCAGCTCCATTCAGGGGGGACCTGAATACGAGCAGTACTTC,CASSSIQGGPEYEQYF
15,TRBD1,TRBJ2-2,TRBV5-4,-,TGTGCCAGCAGCAATACAGGGGGCAGTTACGGGGAGCTGTTTTTT,CASSNTGGSYGELFF
14,-,TRBJ1-1,TRBV3-1/TRBV3-2,-,TGTGCCAGCAGCCACAGCGACAGGTCCACTGAAGCTTTCTTT,CASSHSDRSTEAFF
13,-,TRBJ1-6,TRBV27,-,TGTGCCAGCCGGGGCTCCTATAATTCACCCCTCCACTTT,CASRGSYNSPLHF
15,-,TRBJ1-2,TRBV4-1,-,TGCGCCAGCAGCCAAGGTCGGGTGGTAAACTATGGCTACACCTTC,CASSQGRVVNYGYTF
13,-,TRBJ2-7,TRBV3-1/TRBV3-2,-,TGTGCCAGCAGCCAAGAGACTCCCGGCGAGCAGTACTTC,CASSQETPGEQYF
14,TRBD1,TRBJ1-1,TRBV28,-,TGTGCCTGTCGACAGGGGACCTTGAACACTGAAGCTTTCTTT,CACRQGTLNTEAFF
15,TRBD1,TRBJ2-5,TRBV18,-,TGTGCCAGCTCCTACGCAGGGGGCGAAGGAGAGACCCAGTACTTC,CASSYAGGEGETQYF
13,TRBD1,TRBJ2-7,TRBV19,-,TGTGCCAGTAAACAGGGGCTACAGGTTTGGCAGTACTTC,CASKQGLQVWQYF
13,-,TRBJ1-3,TRBV7-9,-,TGTGCCAGCAGCCAGAGGGCTGGAAACACCATATATTTT,CASSQRAGNTIYF
14,-,TRBJ1-1,TRBV3-1/TRBV3-2,-,TGTGCCAGCAGCCAAGTGCTCGGGGGAACTGAAGCTTTCTTT,CASSQVLGGTEAFF
15,-,TRBJ1-6,TRBV6-1,-,TGTGCCAGCAGCGAAGGGCGCGGGTATGGTTCACCCCTCCACTTT,CASSEGRGYGSPLHF
14,TRBD2,TRBJ2-1,TRBV29-1,-,TGCAGCGTTGAGGTAGCGGGATATCCCAATGAGCAGTTCTTC,CSVEVAGYPNEQFF
15,-,TRBJ1-2,TRBV7-2,-,TGTGCCAGCAGCTTAAGTGCAGGGCCCAACTATGGCTACACCTTC,CASSLSAGPNYGYTF
14,-,TRBJ2-2,TRBV29-1,-,TGCAGCGTCCTAGGTCTACAGAACACCGGGGAGCTGTTTTTT,CSVLGLQNTGELFF
13,-,TRBJ2-1,TRBV25-1,-,TGTGCCAGCAGCTTGACCGGGACTCATGAGCAGTTCTTC,CASSLTGTHEQFF
13,-,TRBJ2-2,TRBV5-1,-,TGCGCCAGCAGCTTCAGGGGTCCCGGGGAGCTGTTTTTT,CASSFRGPGELFF
15,-,TRBJ1-5,TRBV15,-,TGTGCCACCAGCGCCTGGACAGCTAGCAATCAGCCCCAGCATTTT,CATSAWTASNQPQHF
13,TRBD1,TRBJ2-7,TRBV6-5,-,TGTGCCAGCACCCCTCAGGGGGCATGGGAGCAGTACTTC,CASTPQGAWEQYF
18,TRBD1,TRBJ1-5,TRBV10-2,-,TGCGCCAGCAGTGAGTCGAAAACAGGGGCCGGCGAGGGTCAGCCCCAGCATTTT,CASSESKTGAGEGQPQHF
15,TRBD1,TRBJ1-1,TRBV18,-,TGTGCCAGCTCACCACGGGACAGGGGTTTCACTGAAGCTTTCTTT,CASSPRDRGFTEAFF
12,-,TRBJ1-1,TRBV6-5,-,TGTGCCAGCAGTAGACCCGGGACTGAAGCTTTCTTT,CASSRPGTEAFF
13,-,TRBJ1-1,TRBV7-9,-,TGTGCCAGCAGCCCCGTAGATGGCACTGAAGCTTTCTTT,CASSPVDGTEAFF